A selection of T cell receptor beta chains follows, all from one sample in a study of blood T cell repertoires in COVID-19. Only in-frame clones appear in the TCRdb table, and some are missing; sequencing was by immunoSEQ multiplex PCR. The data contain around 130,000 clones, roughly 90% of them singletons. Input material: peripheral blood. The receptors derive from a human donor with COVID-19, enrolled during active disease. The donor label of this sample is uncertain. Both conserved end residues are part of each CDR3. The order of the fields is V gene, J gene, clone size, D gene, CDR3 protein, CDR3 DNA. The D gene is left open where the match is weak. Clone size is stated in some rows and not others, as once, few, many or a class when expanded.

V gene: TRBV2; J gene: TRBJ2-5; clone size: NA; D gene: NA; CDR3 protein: CASSGLPSGTQYF; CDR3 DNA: TGTGCCAGCAGTGGCTTGCCCTCAGGGACCCAGTACTTC
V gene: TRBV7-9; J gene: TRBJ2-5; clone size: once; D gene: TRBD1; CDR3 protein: CASSWTGGRETQYF; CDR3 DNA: TGTGCCAGCAGCTGGACAGGGGGCAGAGAGACCCAGTACTTC
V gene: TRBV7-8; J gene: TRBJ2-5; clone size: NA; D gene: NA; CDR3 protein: CASSSAEDETQYF; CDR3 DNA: TGTGCCAGCAGCTCCGCGGAGGATGAGACCCAGTACTTC
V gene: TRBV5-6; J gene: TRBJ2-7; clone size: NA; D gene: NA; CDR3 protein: CASSSQGTAYEQYF; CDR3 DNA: TGTGCCAGCAGCTCACAGGGAACTGCCTACGAGCAGTACTTC
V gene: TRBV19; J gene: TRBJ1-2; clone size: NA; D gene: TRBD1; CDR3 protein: CASSDDRVYGYTF; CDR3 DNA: TGTGCCAGTAGTGACGACAGGGTTTATGGCTACACCTTC
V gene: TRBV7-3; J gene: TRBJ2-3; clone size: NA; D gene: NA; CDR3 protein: CASSLTLSTGYAQYF; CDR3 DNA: TGTGCCAGCAGCTTAACGCTCTCGACAGGTTACGCGCAGTATTTT
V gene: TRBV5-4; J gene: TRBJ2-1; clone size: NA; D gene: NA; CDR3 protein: CASSPSQAGRRYNEQFF; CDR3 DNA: TGTGCCAGCAGCCCTTCCCAGGCGGGGCGACGGTACAATGAGCAGTTCTTC
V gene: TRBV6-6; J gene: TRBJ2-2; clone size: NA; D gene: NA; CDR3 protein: CASSHTGGTGELFF; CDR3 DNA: TGTGCCAGCAGTCACACCGGCGGCACCGGGGAGCTGTTTTTT
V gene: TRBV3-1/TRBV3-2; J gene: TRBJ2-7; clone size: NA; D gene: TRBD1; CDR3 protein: CASSQDRGSYEQYF; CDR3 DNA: TGTGCCAGCAGCCAAGACAGGGGGAGCTACGAGCAGTACTTC
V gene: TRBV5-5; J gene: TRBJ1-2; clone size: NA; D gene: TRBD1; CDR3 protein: CASSLPQGDGYTF; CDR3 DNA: TGTGCCAGCAGCCTTCCACAGGGGGATGGCTACACCTTC
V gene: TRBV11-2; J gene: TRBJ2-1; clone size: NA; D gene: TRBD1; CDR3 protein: CASSLFGQAYNEQFF; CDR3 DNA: TGTGCCAGCAGCTTATTCGGACAGGCCTACAATGAGCAGTTCTTC
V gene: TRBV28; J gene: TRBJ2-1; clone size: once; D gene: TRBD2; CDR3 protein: CASSSPGTSVRNEQFF; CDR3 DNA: TGTGCCAGCAGTTCCCCCGGGACTAGCGTTCGTAATGAGCAGTTCTTC
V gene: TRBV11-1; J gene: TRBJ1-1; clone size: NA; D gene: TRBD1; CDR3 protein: CASRPDRGMNTEAFF; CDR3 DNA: TGTGCCAGCAGACCGGACAGGGGAATGAACACTGAAGCTTTCTTT
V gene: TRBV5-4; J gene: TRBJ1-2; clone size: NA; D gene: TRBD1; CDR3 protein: CASSKETGNGYTF; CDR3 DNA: TGTGCCAGCAGCAAAGAGACAGGGAATGGCTACACCTTC
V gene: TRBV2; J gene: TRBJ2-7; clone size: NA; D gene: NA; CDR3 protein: CASRDYYEQYF; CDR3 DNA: TGTGCCAGCAGAGACTACTACGAGCAGTACTTC
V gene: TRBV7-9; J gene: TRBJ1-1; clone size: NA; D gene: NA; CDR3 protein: CASTPDTPLSGTEAFF; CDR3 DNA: TGTGCCAGCACCCCAGACACCCCGTTGTCGGGGACTGAAGCTTTCTTT